The 27 T cell receptor beta chains in this list originate from one sample, sequenced in a study of CD4 T cells in relation to SARS-CoV-2 and coronaviruses. No antigens are known for them. The unexposed donors gave CD4+ T cells in about 2010-2019, prior to COVID-19. CD4+ T cells were isolated from the cells after more than nine days of culture. Repertoires were generated with immunoSEQ multiplex PCR, while TCRdb's copy carries only in-frame clones and drops some. The sample shows approximately 11,000 clones, 74% of them seen only once. The sample consisted of CD4+ T cells from PBMCs, cultured in vitro. The receptors stem from a human donor in good health.

This clone has only a few counts. The rearrangement links TRBV4-1 to TRBJ2-2, with 10 bases that match TRBD2. Per germline, CDR1 MGHRA and CDR2 YSYEKL. V shed 4 bases and J 8 bases; nucleotides not matched to a gene: 16. The CDR3 loop spans 18 amino acids. The CDR3 protein is CASSPPGGTSDAPGELFF. CDR3 bases: TGCGCCAGCAGCCCCCCCGGGGGGACTAGCGACGCACCGGGGGAGCTGTTTTTT.

There are a few counts of this clone. The gene calls are TRBV7-2 and TRBJ2-7; D is possibly TRBD2 (5 bases). V lost 2 bases, J lost 3 bases, and 14 bases lay in between. CDR3 size: 15 residues. Germline-derived CDR1 and CDR2 are SGHTA and FQGNSA. Here the CDR3 reads CASSLTLTGFYEQYF. CDR3 coding DNA: TGTGCCAGCAGCTTAACCCTTACGGGGTTCTACGAGCAGTACTTC.

V is TRBV5-1 and J is TRBJ1-2; 12 bases fit TRBD1. The CDR3 contains 17 residues. The germline V gene has CDR1 SGHRS and CDR2 YFSETQ. V lost 4 bases and J lost 7; bases outside the gene matches: 14. The CDR3 sequence: CASSGDLGQGARFGYTF. The CDR3 nucleotides read TGCGCCAGCAGCGGGGACTTGGGACAGGGGGCGCGATTTGGCTACACCTTC.

The chain has TRBV20-1 and TRBJ2-7; TRBD1 aligns across 7 bases. The length of the CDR3 is 10 residues. The V gene's germline CDR1 is DFQATT and CDR2 SNEGSKA (reference sequence). Trimming cost V 6 bases and J 4 bases; bases outside gene matches: 0. This CDR3 is CSAGQYEQYF. CDR3 sequence (DNA): TGCAGTGCGGGACAGTACGAGCAGTACTTC.

The gene calls are TRBV6-2 or TRBV6-3 and TRBJ2-7, with unresolved D. CDR1 and CDR2 (germline): MNHEY, SVGEGT. The germline V and J ends were trimmed by 4 bases and 2 bases, with 12 bases remaining between them. The CDR3 is 14 amino acids. This chain's CDR3 is CASSSLVGAYEQYF. In DNA, the CDR3 is TGTGCCAGCAGTTCCCTGGTCGGCGCCTACGAGCAGTACTTC.

V and J are TRBV6-2 or TRBV6-3 and TRBJ2-7; D is undetermined. The CDR3 spans 17 residues. V lost 2 bases, J lost 6 bases, and 23 bases lay in between. Germline CDR1 MNHEY, CDR2 SVGEGT. The CDR3 nucleotides read TGTGCCAGCAGTTACCCGAACGCCCGGGTCGGCATCGGCGAGCAGTACTTC. Translated: CASSYPNARVGIGEQYF.

There are a few counts of this clone. This sequence joins TRBV19 and TRBJ1-2, with a possible D match to TRBD1 (5 bases). The CDR3 length is 16 residues. V shed 0 bases and J shed 0 bases, with 11 bases lying between them. Germline-derived CDR1 and CDR2 are LNHDA and SQIVND (reference sequence). The CDR3 region has the DNA TGTGCCAGTAGTATAGATCTACAGGAGACTAACTATGGCTACACCTTC. Protein product: CASSIDLQETNYGYTF.

The chain carries TRBV6-2 or TRBV6-3 and TRBJ2-5, with 7 bases lining up with TRBD2. The length of the CDR3 is 17 residues. V lost 4 bases, J lost 0 bases, and 11 bases stayed unmatched. CDR1 and CDR2 from the germline V gene are MNHEY and SVGEGT. The chain's CDR3 is CASSSILGLLDQETQYF. DNA of the CDR3: TGTGCCAGCAGTTCGATCCTGGGACTACTAGACCAAGAGACCCAGTACTTC.

This clone was seen just once. J is TRBJ2-2 and V is TRBV4-3; 8 nucleotides match TRBD2. This CDR3 has 18 amino acids. J lost 1 base, V lost 3 bases, and 10 bases had no gene match. Germline CDR1 LGHNA, CDR2 YSLEER. For the CDR3, the DNA is TGCGCCAGCAGCCAGAGACGGAGCGGGGGCCTGAACACCGGGGAGCTGTTTTTT. It yields the protein CASSQRRSGGLNTGELFF.

The chain is built from TRBV12-5 and TRBJ2-1; 7 nucleotides align to TRBD2. There are 16 residues in the CDR3. The V and J ends lost 4 bases and 0 bases, in that order; junction bases with no gene match: 6. Germline CDR1 and CDR2: LGHNT and FRNRAP. CDR3 residues: CASGSPRTSSYNEQFF. In DNA form, the CDR3 reads TGTGCTAGTGGTTCCCCCCGGACTAGCTCCTACAATGAGCAGTTCTTC.

This sequence joins TRBV7-3 and TRBJ2-3, with D unresolved. V was pared by 4 bases and J by 2 bases, with 4 bases between. The CDR3 sequence is 12 residues long. Germline CDR1 reads SGHTA; CDR2 reads FQGTGA. The CDR3 DNA sequence: TGTGCCAGCAGCTACGACACAGATACGCAGTATTTT. It is translated as CASSYDTDTQYF. The complete variable domain, with remaining parts taken from reference TRBV7-3 and TRBJ2-3, reads GAGVSQTPSNKVTEKGKYVELRCDPISGHTALYWYRQSLGQGPEFLIYFQGTGAADDSGLPNDRFFAVRPEGSVSTLKIQRTERGDSAVYLCASSYDTDTQYFGPGTRLTVL.

This chain uses TRBV29-1 with TRBJ2-1; D perhaps matches TRBD2 (6 bases). The germline gives CDR1 SQVTM, CDR2 ANQGSEA. Trimming cost V 5 bases and J 0 bases, with 14 bases left between them. The length of the CDR3 is 15 residues. Here the CDR3 reads CSVPPGGSSYNEQFF. The CDR3 DNA follows: TGCAGCGTTCCACCTGGGGGGAGCTCCTACAATGAGCAGTTCTTC.

This rearrangement joins TRBV2 to TRBJ2-3, with a weak D call TRBD2 (5 bases). Trimming took 6 bases from V and 3 from J, leaving 13 bases between them. Germline V gene data show CDR1 as SNHLY and CDR2 as FYNNEI. This CDR3 has 14 amino acids. The CDR3 sequence: CASRREPGTDTQYF. CDR3 bases: TGTGCCAGCAGGAGGGAGCCGGGAACAGATACGCAGTATTTT.

The chain couples TRBV3-1 (or the pseudogene TRBV3-2) to TRBJ2-3, with a tentative D call TRBD2 (6 bases). V gave up 0 bases and J gave up 9 bases, with 22 bases separating them. Germline V gene lookup returns CDR1 LGHDT and CDR2 YNNKEL (reference sequence). The CDR3 runs 17 residues. The CDR3, as DNA: TGTGCCAGCAGCCAAGATGCGGGACGCCGGGTCGCCAGGACGCAGTATTTT. Its protein product is CASSQDAGRRVARTQYF.

V and J are TRBV18 and TRBJ1-6; D gene unclear. With 3 bases removed from V and 0 bases from J, the gap between germline ends came to 3 bases. Germline V lookup: CDR1 KGHSH, CDR2 LQKENI. The CDR3 is 14 amino acids. In nucleotides, the CDR3 is TGTGCCAGCTCACCGAGCTCCTATAATTCACCCCTCCACTTT. Amino acid sequence: CASSPSSYNSPLHF.

This chain connects TRBV10-3 to TRBJ1-1; TRBD1 is a possible D gene (6 bases). This CDR3 comprises 11 residues. V shed 6 bases and J shed 8 bases, with 10 bases lying between them. The germline gives CDR1 ENHRY, CDR2 SYGVKD. CDR3 region: CAIRATGEAFF. The CDR3 region has the DNA TGTGCCATCAGGGCGACAGGCGAAGCTTTCTTT.

The CDR3: CASSATGRALYNEQFF. CDR3 DNA: TGTGCCAGCAGCGCCACGGGGAGGGCCTTGTACAATGAGCAGTTCTTC. This chain joins TRBV9 and TRBJ2-1; 7 positions match TRBD2. Looked up from germline, CDR1 is SGDLS and CDR2 is YYNGEE. This CDR3 is built from 16 residues. V gave up 3 bases and J gave up 4 bases; unmatched junction bases: 10.

There are a few counts of this clone. The rearrangement links TRBV19 to TRBJ1-2; no clear D gene. CDR1 is LNHDA and CDR2 is SQIVND in the germline V gene (reference sequence). The length of the CDR3 is 13 residues. Trimming took off 4 bases at V and 1 base at J, with 7 bases between the two ends. The CDR3 protein is CASSKNSNYGYTF. DNA of the CDR3: TGTGCCAGTAGTAAGAACAGTAACTATGGCTACACCTTC.

The V gene is TRBV12-3 or TRBV12-4, the J gene TRBJ2-7; D is tentatively TRBD1 or TRBD2 (6 bases each). The V gene lost 3 bases and the J gene lost 5 bases, with 11 bases spanning the gap. The CDR3 is 13 amino acids. The CDR3 sequence is CASSFFGGNEQYF. The CDR3 bases are TGTGCCAGCAGTTTCTTCGGGGGCAACGAGCAGTACTTC.

The chain couples TRBV4-2 to TRBJ2-1; D is uncertain. This CDR3 comprises 13 residues. The germline V gene has CDR1 LGHNA and CDR2 YNFKEQ. V was trimmed by 0 bases and J by 4 bases, leaving 4 bases between them. In nucleotides, the CDR3 is TGTGCCAGCAGCCAAGATTGGTACAATGAGCAGTTCTTC. Protein sequence: CASSQDWYNEQFF.

The V gene is TRBV20-1, the J gene TRBJ2-7; possible D gene TRBD2, 5 bases. The CDR3 length is 13 residues. The ends were cut back, 3 bases at V and 3 bases at J, with 12 bases in the middle. Germline CDR1 is DFQATT and CDR2 is SNEGSKA (reference sequence). Here the CDR3 reads CSASSDYRYEQYF. The CDR3 DNA reads as TGCAGTGCTAGTAGTGACTACCGCTACGAGCAGTACTTC.

In this sample, this clone is large. V and J are TRBV5-4 and TRBJ1-6, with D hard to call. Trimming removed 0 bases from V and 10 bases from J, with 8 bases in between. Looked up from germline, CDR1 is SGHNT and CDR2 is YYREEE (reference sequence). This CDR3 is built from 13 residues. This CDR3 reads CASSLEADSPLHF. CDR3 DNA: TGTGCCAGCAGCTTGGAGGCGGACTCACCCCTCCACTTT.

This clone is medium-sized by share. The V gene is TRBV10-3, the J gene TRBJ2-5; 12 nucleotides match TRBD2. Germline-derived CDR1 and CDR2 are ENHRY and SYGVKD. The CDR3 runs 18 residues. The junction had 7 bases not matched to a gene; V was cut back by 1 base and J by 1 base. For the CDR3, the DNA is TGTGCCATCAGTGAGTATTGGACTAGCGGGACACGCCAAGAGACCCAGTACTTC. Translation: CAISEYWTSGTRQETQYF.

The chain couples TRBV7-2 to TRBJ1-5; TRBD1 matches 8 bases. This CDR3 has 15 amino acids. CDR1 and CDR2 from the germline V gene are SGHTA and FQGNSA. The J segment lost 1 base and the V segment lost 2 bases, leaving 1 base of the junction unmatched. CDR3: CASSLQGASNQPQHF. As DNA, the CDR3 is TGTGCCAGCAGCTTACAGGGGGCGAGCAATCAGCCCCAGCATTTT.

The chain employs TRBV6-5 and TRBJ2-5; 8 bases map to TRBD1. This CDR3 has 15 residues. V dropped 5 bases and J dropped 4; count of bases not matched to a gene: 9. The germline V gene encodes CDR1 MNHEY and CDR2 SVGAGI. This CDR3 reads CASSRNKQGGETQYF. CDR3 DNA sequence: TGTGCCAGCAGTCGAAACAAACAGGGGGGAGAGACCCAGTACTTC.

The J gene is TRBJ2-7, the V gene TRBV21-1; the table's D call TRBD1 went unverified against the DNA. TRBV21-1 is classified as a pseudogene. CDR3 length equals 15 residues. CDR3 residues: CASSKSLGESYEQYF. CDR3 bases: TGTGCCAGCAGCAAAAGCTTGGGCGAAAGTTACGAGCAGTACTTC.

This clone was picked up one time. This chain connects TRBV6-1 to TRBJ2-1; 10 bases line up with TRBD2. The V gene's germline CDR1 is MNHNS and CDR2 SASEGT. The CDR3 has 17 residues. V lost 0 bases, J lost 4 bases, and 6 bases stayed unmatched. DNA of the CDR3: TGTGCCAGCAGTGAAGCGCCGGCTAGCGGGGGATACAATGAGCAGTTCTTC. Protein sequence: CASSEAPASGGYNEQFF.